This T cell receptor beta chain is drawn from a study of radiotherapy plus CTLA-4 blockade in lung cancer. Sequenced by immunoSEQ multiplex PCR; TCRdb stores in-frame clones only, minus some. This sample yields tens of thousands of clones, of which around 72% are seen a single time; about 3.8% belongs to the top ten. The CDR3 covers 15 residues. Germline CDR1 SGDLS, CDR2 YYNGEE. Trimming removed 2 bases from V and 0 bases from J, with 10 bases in between. The material was peripheral blood, obtained from a patient treated with radiotherapy plus ipilimumab. The genes are TRBV9 and TRBJ2-3; weak D call: TRBD2 (6 bases). This clonotype was obtained from a human donor with non-small cell lung cancer who had a complete response to radiotherapy plus ipilimumab. The CDR3 region is CASSVRGGSTDTQYF. The CDR3 coding sequence is TGTGCCAGCAGCGTCCGTGGGGGGAGCACAGATACGCAGTATTTT.